This T cell receptor (beta chain) is drawn from a study of T-cell reconstitution after alpha-beta-depleted transplantation in children. General study results and limits: Alpha-beta T cells present about two months after transplant were reported to originate from several hundred expanded graft clones. T cells produced anew were the main source of T-cell counts and diversity one year after transplant. Recipient T cells and thymic progenitors that survived were the source of the high TCRbeta diversity seen at day 60 in some patients.

Preparing the TCRbeta library involved the use of unique molecular identifiers. TCRdb analysed the PCR reads with MiXCR anew, one entry per CDR3 protein. The data contain a few hundred thousand distinct CDR3 sequences, 27% of them singletons. The germline V and J ends were trimmed by 4 bases and 1 base, with 14 bases remaining between them. This CDR3 is 16 amino acids long. Per the germline V gene, CDR1 is SGHDN and CDR2 is FVKESK. About this clonotype itself: Its specificity is unknown.

V is TRBV14 and J is TRBJ2-1; D uncertain. The sample was PBMCs, taken before TCRalphabeta/CD19-depleted stem cell transplant. The source is a boy less than two years old with Wiskott-Aldrich syndrome, due to receive a stem cell transplant. The CDR3 DNA is TGTGCCAGCAGCCTGCCGAGCAGGAATTCCTACAATGAGCAGTTCTTC. Translation gives CASSLPSRNSYNEQFF. Looking up the rest from reference TRBV14 and TRBJ2-1 gives the full variable domain: EAGVTQFPSHSVIEKGQTVTLRCDPISGHDNLYWYRRVMGKEIKFLLHFVKESKQDESGMPNNRFLAERTGGTYSTLKVQPAELEDSGVYFCASSLPSRNSYNEQFFGPGTRLTVL.